This entry describes one T cell receptor beta chain. Authors' processing steps: Reference gene primer amplification yielded estimated nucleated cell counts. Repertoires were generated with immunoSEQ multiplex PCR, while TCRdb's copy carries only in-frame clones and drops some. V, J and clone size are those of that table, while D and trimming were read from the DNA. Among some 180,000 clones listed, around 81% were seen once. CDR3 length: 15 amino acids. Germline CDR1 is MNHEY and CDR2 is SVGAGI. Trimming cost V 10 bases and J 0 bases, with 18 bases left between them. The sample is drawn from a study of blood T cell repertoires in COVID-19. Study summary: Donors in the United States, Italy and Spain gave samples during acute or convalescent COVID-19. PBMCs, B-cell-depleted T cells, or T cells provided the cDNA or gDNA that made up the material.

It was during active infection that Seattle patients were enrolled and then longitudinally followed. V gene TRBV6-5 combines with J gene TRBJ1-2; perhaps TRBD1 as D (5 bases). The source material was peripheral blood. The clonotype comes from a woman aged 40 to 49 with COVID-19, enrolled during active disease. The CDR3: CATVSGDISNYGYTF. DNA for the CDR3: TGTGCCACCGTGTCGGGGGATATATCTAACTATGGCTACACCTTC.